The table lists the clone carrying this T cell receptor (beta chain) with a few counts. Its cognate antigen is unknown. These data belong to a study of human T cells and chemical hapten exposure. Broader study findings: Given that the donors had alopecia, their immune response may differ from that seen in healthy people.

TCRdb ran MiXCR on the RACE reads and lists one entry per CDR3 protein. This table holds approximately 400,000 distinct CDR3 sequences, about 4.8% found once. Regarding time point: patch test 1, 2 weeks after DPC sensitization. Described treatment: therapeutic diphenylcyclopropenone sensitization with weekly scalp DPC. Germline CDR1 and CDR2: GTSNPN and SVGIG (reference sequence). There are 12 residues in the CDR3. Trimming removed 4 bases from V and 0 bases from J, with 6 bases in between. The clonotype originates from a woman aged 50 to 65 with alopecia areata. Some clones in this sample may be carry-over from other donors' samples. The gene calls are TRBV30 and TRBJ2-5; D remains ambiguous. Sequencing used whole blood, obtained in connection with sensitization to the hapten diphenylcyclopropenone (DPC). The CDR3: CAWNANQETQYF. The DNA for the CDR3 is TGTGCCTGGAACGCAAACCAAGAGACCCAGTACTTC.